These 13 T cell receptor beta chains came from one sample sequenced in a study of cytomegalovirus exposure and HLA in healthy donors. Use of 60 Vbeta and 13 Jbeta primers characterized the PCR. Sequencing used immunoSEQ multiplex PCR; TCRdb keeps in-frame clones, though not all of them. The table lists approximately 190,000 clones, 75% to 85% of them singletons, with approximately 0.74% in the top ten. Sequenced: PBMCs. The receptors stem from a woman between 18 and 29 years old in good health and CMV-seronegative.

The rearrangement links TRBV7-3 to TRBJ1-5; tentative D call: TRBD1 (6 bases). Germline assignment: CDR1 SGHTA and CDR2 FQGTGA. Trimming took off 5 bases at V and 5 bases at J, with 10 bases between the two ends. The CDR3 sequence is 13 residues long. The CDR3 DNA is TGTGCCAGCAGCCGGGACATTTATCAGCCCCAGCATTTT. It yields the protein CASSRDIYQPQHF.

The chain employs TRBV6-1 and TRBJ1-4, with a tentative D call TRBD1 (5 bases). Trimming shortened V by 2 bases and J by 4 bases, and 8 bases separated the two germline ends. Germline V gene sequence: CDR1 MNHNS, CDR2 SASEGT. The CDR3 runs 14 residues. As DNA, the CDR3 is TGTGCCAGCAGTGAACTCCAGGGTAATGAAAAACTGTTTTTT. It is translated as CASSELQGNEKLFF.

The chain recombines TRBV5-1 with TRBJ2-7; possibly TRBD1 for D (6 bases). The ends were cut back, 4 bases at V and 7 bases at J, with 18 bases in the middle. The CDR3 has 14 residues. Germline lookup yields CDR1 SGHRS and CDR2 YFSETQ. CDR3 nucleotide sequence: TGCGCCAGCAGCAACCGGGTCAGGGACATTGAGCAGTACTTC. Translation gives CASSNRVRDIEQYF.

The J gene is TRBJ2-7, the V gene TRBV4-1, with 8 positions matching TRBD1. Germline values: CDR1 MGHRA, CDR2 YSYEKL. V shed 3 bases and J 3 bases; nucleotides not matched to a gene: 7. The CDR3 consists of 15 residues. The CDR3 region is CASSHGQGRIYEQYF. CDR3 DNA: TGCGCCAGCAGCCATGGACAGGGACGAATCTACGAGCAGTACTTC.

The chain is built from TRBV7-6 and TRBJ2-1; D is ambiguous. This CDR3 contains 11 residues. Germline loops: CDR1 SGHVS, CDR2 FNYEAQ. V lost 2 bases, J lost 8 bases, and 4 bases lay in between. The CDR3: CASSLSYEQFF. The CDR3 coding sequence is TGTGCCAGCAGCTTAAGCTATGAGCAGTTCTTC. Drawing the rest from reference TRBV7-6 and TRBJ2-1, the complete variable domain is GAGVSQSPRYKVTKRGQDVALRCDPISGHVSLYWYRQALGQGPEFLTYFNYEAQQDKSGLPNDRFSAERPEGSISTLTIQRTEQRDSAMYRCASSLSYEQFFGPGTRLTVL.

The rearrangement links TRBV5-6 to TRBJ2-1; TRBD2 matches 8 bases. Germline lookup yields CDR1 SGHDT and CDR2 YYEEEE. The V and J ends lost 4 bases and 6 bases, in that order; junction bases with no gene match: 9. The length of the CDR3 is 15 residues. CDR3 DNA: TGTGCCAGCAGCCAATCACCGGGACTAGGCAATGAGCAGTTCTTC. It yields the protein CASSQSPGLGNEQFF.

The chain recombines TRBV13 with TRBJ2-7, with TRBD1 as a possible D gene (6 bases). The CDR3 sequence is 16 residues long. The V and J ends lost 5 bases and 6 bases respectively, with 23 bases between them. Germline values: CDR1 PRHDT, CDR2 FYEKMQ (reference sequence). The CDR3 protein is CASSPPPQGITGEQYF. The CDR3 nucleotides are TGTGCCAGCAGCCCGCCCCCACAGGGAATTACGGGCGAGCAGTACTTC.

This sequence joins TRBV5-1 and TRBJ1-6, with D hard to call. The CDR3 runs to 16 residues. Trimming cost V 0 bases and J 0 bases, with 7 bases left between them. Germline CDR1 SGHRS, CDR2 YFSETQ. The CDR3 region is CASSLEESSYNSPLHF. The CDR3 region has the DNA TGCGCCAGCAGCTTGGAGGAGAGCTCCTATAATTCACCCCTCCACTTT.

V usage is TRBV10-3 and J usage is TRBJ2-5; D is possibly TRBD2 (7 bases). This CDR3 comprises 14 residues. The ends were cut back, 0 bases at V and 5 bases at J, with 10 bases in the middle. CDR1 is ENHRY and CDR2 is SYGVKD in the germline V gene. CDR3 in amino acids: CAISESGGQETQYF. In DNA form, the CDR3 reads TGTGCCATCAGTGAGTCCGGGGGGCAGGAGACCCAGTACTTC.

This chain joins TRBV15 and TRBJ2-5; TRBD1 agrees at 7 bases. The last part of the DNA fits TRBJ2-7 better; the J call may be wrong. This CDR3 contains 14 residues. Germline CDR1 and CDR2: LNHNV and YYDKDF (reference sequence). CDR3 nucleotides: TGTGCCACCAGTTCTCGGGACAGAACCTACGAGCAGTACTTC. Amino acids: CATSSRDRTYEQYF.

The chain employs TRBV19 and TRBJ2-2; the match to TRBD1 covers 8 bases. The CDR3 contains 15 residues. Trimming cost V 3 bases and J 6 bases; bases outside gene matches: 6. Germline CDR1 reads LNHDA; CDR2 reads SQIVND (reference sequence). The CDR3 region is CASSIGQGYPGELFF. CDR3 coding DNA: TGTGCCAGTAGTATCGGACAGGGATACCCCGGGGAGCTGTTTTTT.

This rearrangement joins TRBV7-9 to TRBJ2-7, with TRBD1 matching over 9 bases. CDR3 size: 15 residues. Germline V lookup: CDR1 SEHNR, CDR2 FQNEAQ (reference sequence). V gave up 4 bases and J gave up 0 bases; unmatched junction bases: 4. The CDR3 sequence is CASSSGQGYSYEQYF. DNA of the CDR3: TGTGCCAGCAGCTCGGGACAGGGCTACTCCTACGAGCAGTACTTC.

DNA for the CDR3: TGTGCCAGCAGCGATAAGCGGACTAGTCGGAACACCGGGGAGCTGTTTTTT. Its translation is CASSDKRTSRNTGELFF. The genes are TRBV7-3 and TRBJ2-2, with 7 bases fitting TRBD2. CDR1 SGHTA and CDR2 FQGTGA come from the germline V gene. With V trimmed by 5 bases and J by 1 base, 10 bases remained unmatched. The CDR3 runs to 17 residues.